This TCR beta chain was sequenced during a study of cytomegalovirus exposure and HLA in healthy donors. Germline lookup yields CDR1 MRHNA and CDR2 SNTAGT. J lost 5 bases, V lost 4 bases, and 5 bases had no gene match. The CDR3 is made up of 14 amino acids. PCR primers comprised 60 Vbeta and 13 Jbeta primers. The data were produced by immunoSEQ multiplex PCR, yet TCRdb's version contains in-frame clones alone and is incomplete. The sample contains about 140,000 clones, roughly 9.7% of which appear only once. The clonotype originates from a man between 50 and 59 years old in good health and CMV-seronegative. The chain joins TRBV6-4 to TRBJ1-1; 9 nucleotides agree with TRBD1. Sequencing was done on a sample of PBMCs. The CDR3: CASSVRQGGTEAFF. The CDR3 DNA sequence: TGTGCCAGCAGTGTCAGACAGGGGGGGACTGAAGCTTTCTTT.